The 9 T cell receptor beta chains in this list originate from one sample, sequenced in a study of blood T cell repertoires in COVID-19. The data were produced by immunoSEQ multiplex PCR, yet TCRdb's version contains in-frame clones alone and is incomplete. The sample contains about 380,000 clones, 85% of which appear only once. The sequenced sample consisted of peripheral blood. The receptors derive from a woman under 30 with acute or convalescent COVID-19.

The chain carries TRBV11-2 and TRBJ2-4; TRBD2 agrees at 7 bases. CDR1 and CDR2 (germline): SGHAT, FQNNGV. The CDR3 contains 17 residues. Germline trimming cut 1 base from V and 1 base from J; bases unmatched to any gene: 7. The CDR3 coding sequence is TGTGCCAGCAGCTTAGGGGAGGGTCGGTGGGCCAAAAACATTCAGTACTTC. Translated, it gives CASSLGEGRWAKNIQYF.

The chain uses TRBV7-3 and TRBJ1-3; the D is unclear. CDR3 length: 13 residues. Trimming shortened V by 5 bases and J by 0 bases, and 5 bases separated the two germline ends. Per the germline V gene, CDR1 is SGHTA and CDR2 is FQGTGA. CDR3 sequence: CASSASSGNTIYF. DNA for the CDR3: TGTGCCAGCAGCGCCAGCTCTGGAAACACCATATATTTT. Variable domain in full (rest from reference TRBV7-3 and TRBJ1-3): GAGVSQTPSNKVTEKGKYVELRCDPISGHTALYWYRQSLGQGPEFLIYFQGTGAADDSGLPNDRFFAVRPEGSVSTLKIQRTERGDSAVYLCASSASSGNTIYFGEGSWLTVV.

The CDR3 spells CASSLSRLQETQYF. The DNA of the CDR3 is TGTGCCAGCAGTTTATCGCGTCTCCAAGAGACCCAGTACTTC. The rearrangement joins TRBV27 to TRBJ2-5; D gene unclear. Germline V CDR1 and CDR2: MNHEY, SMNVEV (reference sequence). This CDR3 is 14 amino acids long. The V end was cut by 0 bases, the J end by 1 base, with 6 bases between.

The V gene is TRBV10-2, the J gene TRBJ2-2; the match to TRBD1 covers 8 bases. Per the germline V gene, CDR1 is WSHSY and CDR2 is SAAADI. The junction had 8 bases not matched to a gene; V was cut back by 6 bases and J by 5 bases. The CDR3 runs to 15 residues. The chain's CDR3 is CASREQGGRTGELFF. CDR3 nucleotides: TGCGCCAGCAGGGAACAGGGGGGTCGAACCGGGGAGCTGTTTTTT.

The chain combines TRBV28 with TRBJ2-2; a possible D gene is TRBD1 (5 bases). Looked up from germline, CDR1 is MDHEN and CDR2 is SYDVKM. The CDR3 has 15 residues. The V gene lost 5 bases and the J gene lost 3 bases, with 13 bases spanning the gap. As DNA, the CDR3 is TGTGCCAGCAGTGTAGGCTCAGGGTACACCGGGGAGCTGTTTTTT. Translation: CASSVGSGYTGELFF.

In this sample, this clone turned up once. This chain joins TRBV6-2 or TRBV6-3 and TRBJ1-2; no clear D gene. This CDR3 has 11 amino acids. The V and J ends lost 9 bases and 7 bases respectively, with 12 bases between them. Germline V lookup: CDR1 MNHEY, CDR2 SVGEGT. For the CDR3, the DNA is TGTGCCAGTAGCACGTCGGGTGGCTACACCTTC. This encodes CASSTSGGYTF.

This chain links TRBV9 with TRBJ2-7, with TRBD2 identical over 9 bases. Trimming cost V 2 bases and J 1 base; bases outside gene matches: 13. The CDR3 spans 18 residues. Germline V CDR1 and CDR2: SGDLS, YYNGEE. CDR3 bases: TGTGCCAGCAGCGTGGGTGTTAGCGGGGGCTCTTGGTCCTACGAGCAGTACTTC. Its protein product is CASSVGVSGGSWSYEQYF.

The CDR3 is CASIELGQTFLYGYTF. The DNA of the CDR3 is TGTGCCAGCATCGAGCTGGGACAGACGTTTCTCTATGGCTACACCTTC. V usage is TRBV5-8 and J usage is TRBJ1-2; 7 bases line up with TRBD1. V dropped 6 bases and J dropped 4; count of bases not matched to a gene: 15. Germline CDR1 is SGHTS and CDR2 is YDEGEE. The CDR3 has 16 amino acids.

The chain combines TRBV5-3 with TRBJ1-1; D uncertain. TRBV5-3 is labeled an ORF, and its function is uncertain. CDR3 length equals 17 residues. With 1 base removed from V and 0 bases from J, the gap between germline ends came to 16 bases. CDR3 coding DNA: TGTGCCAGAAGCTTGCGTTCCCCAGTCCCCCTGAACACTGAAGCTTTCTTT. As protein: CARSLRSPVPLNTEAFF.